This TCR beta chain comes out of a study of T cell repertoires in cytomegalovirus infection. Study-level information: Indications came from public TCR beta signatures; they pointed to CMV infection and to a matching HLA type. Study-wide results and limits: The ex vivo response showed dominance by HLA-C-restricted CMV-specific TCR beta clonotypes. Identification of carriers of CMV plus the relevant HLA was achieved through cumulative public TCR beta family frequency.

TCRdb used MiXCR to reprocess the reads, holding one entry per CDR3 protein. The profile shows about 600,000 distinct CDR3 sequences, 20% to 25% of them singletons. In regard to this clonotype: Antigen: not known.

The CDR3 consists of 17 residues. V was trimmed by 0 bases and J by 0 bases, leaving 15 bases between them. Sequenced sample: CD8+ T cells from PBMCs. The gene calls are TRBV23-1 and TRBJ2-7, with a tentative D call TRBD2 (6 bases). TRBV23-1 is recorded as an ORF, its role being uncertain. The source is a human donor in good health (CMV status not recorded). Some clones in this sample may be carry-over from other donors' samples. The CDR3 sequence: CASSQSGTAYSSYEQYV. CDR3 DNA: TGCGCCAGCAGTCAATCGGGGACTGCATACAGCTCCTACGAGCAGTACGTC.